Listed below are T cell receptor beta chains from one sample, sequenced in a study of PD-L1 blockade in urothelial cancer. Clones were sequenced by immunoSEQ multiplex PCR, and TCRdb holds only the in-frame ones, with some missing. The sample contains approximately 93,000 clones, 83% of which appear only once. The sequencing here drew on PBMCs, taken around atezolizumab (anti-PD-L1) treatment. These receptors were taken from a man aged 70 or older with urothelial cancer. Each CDR3 is given with its conserved first and last residue. The order of the fields is D gene, J gene, V gene, clone size, CDR3 DNA, CDR3 protein. The D gene is left open where the match is weak. Size tells how often a clone was seen (once, few, many) or the class of an expanded clone, and some rows leave it out.

d_gene: TRBD1
j_gene: TRBJ2-7
v_gene: TRBV5-3
abundance: once
CDR3nt: TGTGCCAGAAGCTCTACCGGGACAGGGCCCTACGAGCAGTACTTC
CDR3aa: CARSSTGTGPYEQYF

d_gene: TRBD1
j_gene: TRBJ2-7
v_gene: TRBV7-2
abundance: NA
CDR3nt: TGTGCCAGCAGCTCGACAGGGGACGCTGCCACTTACGAGCAGTACTTC
CDR3aa: CASSSTGDAATYEQYF

d_gene: NA
j_gene: TRBJ1-5
v_gene: TRBV7-8
abundance: NA
CDR3nt: TGTGCCAGCAGTCCCGTGGGGCCTCTTCCCAATCAGCCCCAGCATTTT
CDR3aa: CASSPVGPLPNQPQHF

d_gene: NA
j_gene: TRBJ2-7
v_gene: TRBV4-2
abundance: NA
CDR3nt: TGTGCCAGCAGCCAGACTAGCTACGAGCAGTACTTC
CDR3aa: CASSQTSYEQYF

d_gene: NA
j_gene: TRBJ2-1
v_gene: TRBV9
abundance: NA
CDR3nt: TGTGCCAGCAGCGTAGGGAGTAGCGGCTCCTACAATGAGCAGTTCTTC
CDR3aa: CASSVGSSGSYNEQFF

d_gene: TRBD2
j_gene: TRBJ2-2
v_gene: TRBV18
abundance: once
CDR3nt: TGTGCCAGCTCGGCGGTGAGAGCGGGAGGGCCCGACACCGGGGAGCTGTTTTTT
CDR3aa: CASSAVRAGGPDTGELFF

d_gene: TRBD1
j_gene: TRBJ1-1
v_gene: TRBV4-2
abundance: NA
CDR3nt: TGTGCCAGCAGCCCAGGGGGTTCGGTTTTATACACTGAAGCTTTCTTT
CDR3aa: CASSPGGSVLYTEAFF

d_gene: TRBD2
j_gene: TRBJ2-1
v_gene: TRBV18
abundance: NA
CDR3nt: TGTGCCAGCTCACCACCTAGCGGGAGGCTCGCCTACAATGAGCAGTTCTTC
CDR3aa: CASSPPSGRLAYNEQFF

d_gene: NA
j_gene: TRBJ2-3
v_gene: TRBV7-9
abundance: NA
CDR3nt: TGTGCCAGCAGCTTAGGCAGGGTCACAGATACGCAGTATTTT
CDR3aa: CASSLGRVTDTQYF

d_gene: TRBD1
j_gene: TRBJ1-1
v_gene: TRBV19
abundance: NA
CDR3nt: TGTGCCAGTAGTATCCAGGGGGCTGAAGCTTTCTTT
CDR3aa: CASSIQGAEAFF

d_gene: NA
j_gene: TRBJ2-7
v_gene: TRBV2
abundance: NA
CDR3nt: TGTGCCAGCAGTCAGGGTGCCTACGAGCAGTACTTC
CDR3aa: CASSQGAYEQYF

d_gene: NA
j_gene: TRBJ1-5
v_gene: TRBV19
abundance: NA
CDR3nt: TGTGCCAGTAGCCCCCGCGGGGGGCGAAGGGGCAATCAGCCCCAGCATTTT
CDR3aa: CASSPRGGRRGNQPQHF

d_gene: TRBD2
j_gene: TRBJ2-7
v_gene: TRBV6-1
abundance: NA
CDR3nt: TGTGCCAGCAGACTAGCGGGGGGGCATTACGAGCAGTACTTC
CDR3aa: CASRLAGGHYEQYF

d_gene: NA
j_gene: TRBJ1-2
v_gene: TRBV9
abundance: NA
CDR3nt: TGTGCCAGCAGCCCCAGCGGAGGCACTAACTATGGCTACACCTTC
CDR3aa: CASSPSGGTNYGYTF

d_gene: NA
j_gene: TRBJ2-7
v_gene: TRBV7-2
abundance: NA
CDR3nt: TGTGCCAGCAGCTCCCTGCTCCGGGACTCCTCCTACGAGCAGTACTTC
CDR3aa: CASSSLLRDSSYEQYF

d_gene: TRBD2
j_gene: TRBJ2-3
v_gene: TRBV7-2
abundance: NA
CDR3nt: TGTGCCAGCAGCTCGGGCGCGGGGGGGTACACAGATACGCAGTATTTT
CDR3aa: CASSSGAGGYTDTQYF

d_gene: NA
j_gene: TRBJ2-5
v_gene: TRBV5-1
abundance: NA
CDR3nt: TGCGCCAGCAGCTTCAGTGGCCTCCTAGGCGAGACCCAGTACTTC
CDR3aa: CASSFSGLLGETQYF

d_gene: NA
j_gene: TRBJ2-7
v_gene: TRBV5-1
abundance: NA
CDR3nt: TGCGCCAGCAGCCAGGACAAGTCCTACGAGCAGTACTTC
CDR3aa: CASSQDKSYEQYF

d_gene: TRBD1
j_gene: TRBJ1-2
v_gene: TRBV19
abundance: NA
CDR3nt: TGTGCCAGTCATAAAAGGGGGCAGAACTATGGCTACACCTTC
CDR3aa: CASHKRGQNYGYTF

d_gene: NA
j_gene: TRBJ2-5
v_gene: TRBV21-1
abundance: NA
CDR3nt: TGTGCCAGCAGCAAAGTTGATAGCGTGATAAAGACCCAGTACTTC
CDR3aa: CASSKVDSVIKTQYF

d_gene: NA
j_gene: TRBJ1-2
v_gene: TRBV19
abundance: NA
CDR3nt: TGTGCCAGTAGTATAGGGCAGGAATATGGCTACACCTTC
CDR3aa: CASSIGQEYGYTF

d_gene: TRBD1
j_gene: TRBJ1-5
v_gene: TRBV27
abundance: NA
CDR3nt: TGTGCCAGCAGTCCCCAACAGGGGGCGAGACAGCCCCAGCATTTT
CDR3aa: CASSPQQGARQPQHF

d_gene: TRBD2
j_gene: TRBJ2-7
v_gene: TRBV25-1
abundance: once
CDR3nt: TGTGCCAGCAGTGAATGGACTAGCGGGAGAGCCGAGCAGTACTTC
CDR3aa: CASSEWTSGRAEQYF

d_gene: NA
j_gene: TRBJ2-2
v_gene: TRBV5-4
abundance: NA
CDR3nt: TGTGCCAGCAGCTCGAGGGACTCCATGTATACCGGGGAGCTGTTTTTT
CDR3aa: CASSSRDSMYTGELFF

d_gene: NA
j_gene: TRBJ1-1
v_gene: TRBV19
abundance: NA
CDR3nt: TGTGCCAGTACCCCGTCGGCCCCACGGGGCACTGAAGCTTTCTTT
CDR3aa: CASTPSAPRGTEAFF

d_gene: NA
j_gene: TRBJ1-1
v_gene: TRBV7-2
abundance: NA
CDR3nt: TGTGCCAGCAGCTTAGTCTCGGGGGAGGGCACTGAAGCTTTCTTT
CDR3aa: CASSLVSGEGTEAFF

d_gene: TRBD2
j_gene: TRBJ2-3
v_gene: TRBV19
abundance: NA
CDR3nt: TGTGCCAGTAGTATAGACCCTAGCGGGGGGGCGGCAGATACGCAGTATTTT
CDR3aa: CASSIDPSGGAADTQYF

d_gene: TRBD1
j_gene: TRBJ2-7
v_gene: TRBV19
abundance: few
CDR3nt: TGTGCCAGTAGCCTACAGGGGGCTTTGGGCGAGCAGTACTTC
CDR3aa: CASSLQGALGEQYF

d_gene: NA
j_gene: TRBJ2-7
v_gene: TRBV7-6
abundance: NA
CDR3nt: TGTGCCAGCAGCTTCAGTCAGGGTTCCGAGCAGTACTTC
CDR3aa: CASSFSQGSEQYF

d_gene: TRBD2
j_gene: TRBJ2-7
v_gene: TRBV4-1
abundance: NA
CDR3nt: TGCGCCAGCAGCCAAGACTCGGGGGGCTCCTACGAGCAGTACTTC
CDR3aa: CASSQDSGGSYEQYF

d_gene: TRBD1
j_gene: TRBJ1-2
v_gene: TRBV4-1
abundance: NA
CDR3nt: TGCGCCAGCAGCCACCGACAGGGGGCTGGGGTCTATGGCTACACCTTC
CDR3aa: CASSHRQGAGVYGYTF

d_gene: TRBD1
j_gene: TRBJ2-3
v_gene: TRBV7-9
abundance: NA
CDR3nt: TGTGCCAGCAGCCCGCTGGTGGGACAGGCCCATGGGACGCAGTATTTT
CDR3aa: CASSPLVGQAHGTQYF

d_gene: NA
j_gene: TRBJ2-5
v_gene: TRBV7-3
abundance: NA
CDR3nt: TGTGCCAGCTCCAGGGGGCTAGCGGGGAGACTACAAGAGACCCAGTACTTC
CDR3aa: CASSRGLAGRLQETQYF

d_gene: NA
j_gene: TRBJ1-2
v_gene: TRBV18
abundance: NA
CDR3nt: TGTGCCAGCTCACTCGACCCAGGGGTCGTTAACTATGGCTACACCTTC
CDR3aa: CASSLDPGVVNYGYTF

d_gene: TRBD2
j_gene: TRBJ2-1
v_gene: TRBV6-5
abundance: NA
CDR3nt: TGTGCCAGCAGCTCCAGGGGGACTAGCGGGAATGAGCAGTTCTTC
CDR3aa: CASSSRGTSGNEQFF

d_gene: TRBD1
j_gene: TRBJ1-1
v_gene: TRBV7-2
abundance: NA
CDR3nt: TGTGCCAGCAGCCTGTACAGGGGGGCCACTGAAGCTTTCTTT
CDR3aa: CASSLYRGATEAFF

d_gene: NA
j_gene: TRBJ2-7
v_gene: TRBV7-9
abundance: NA
CDR3nt: TGTGCCAGCAGCCCCAGGGGTCTAAACGGCTACGAGCAGTACTTC
CDR3aa: CASSPRGLNGYEQYF

d_gene: NA
j_gene: TRBJ1-3
v_gene: TRBV18
abundance: NA
CDR3nt: TGTGCCACCGCCCGGGGGACGGGAAACACCATATATTTT
CDR3aa: CATARGTGNTIYF

d_gene: NA
j_gene: TRBJ2-7
v_gene: TRBV7-8
abundance: NA
CDR3nt: TGTGCCAGCAGCTTAGGAGCCAGGAGGAACGAGCAGTACTTC
CDR3aa: CASSLGARRNEQYF

d_gene: TRBD1
j_gene: TRBJ1-3
v_gene: TRBV5-1
abundance: NA
CDR3nt: TGCGCCAGCAGCTTGGACAGGGGGGGAAACACCATATATTTT
CDR3aa: CASSLDRGGNTIYF

d_gene: NA
j_gene: TRBJ2-3
v_gene: TRBV19
abundance: NA
CDR3nt: TGTGCCAGTAGTTTTGGGACACCAGATACGCAGTATTTT
CDR3aa: CASSFGTPDTQYF

d_gene: TRBD2
j_gene: TRBJ2-2
v_gene: TRBV5-1
abundance: once
CDR3nt: TGCGCCAGCGGGACTACTCAGGGTTACACCGGGGAGCTGTTTTTT
CDR3aa: CASGTTQGYTGELFF

d_gene: NA
j_gene: TRBJ1-1
v_gene: TRBV9
abundance: few
CDR3nt: TGTGCCAGCAGCCTTGTTGTGAACACTGAAGCTTTCTTT
CDR3aa: CASSLVVNTEAFF

d_gene: NA
j_gene: TRBJ2-3
v_gene: TRBV19
abundance: NA
CDR3nt: TGTGCCAGTAGCCTGTCAGATACGCAGTATTTT
CDR3aa: CASSLSDTQYF

d_gene: TRBD2
j_gene: TRBJ2-1
v_gene: TRBV7-8
abundance: NA
CDR3nt: TGTGCCAGCAGCTTTTCTAGCGGGAACAATGAGCAGTTCTTC
CDR3aa: CASSFSSGNNEQFF

d_gene: TRBD1
j_gene: TRBJ1-3
v_gene: TRBV5-8
abundance: NA
CDR3nt: TGTGCCAGCAGCTCGACAGGGTTAGGAAACACCATATATTTT
CDR3aa: CASSSTGLGNTIYF

d_gene: NA
j_gene: TRBJ1-4
v_gene: TRBV2
abundance: NA
CDR3nt: TGTGCCAGCAGTGTGGGGGGGCCGGGCGAAAAACTGTTTTTT
CDR3aa: CASSVGGPGEKLFF

d_gene: NA
j_gene: TRBJ1-5
v_gene: TRBV30
abundance: NA
CDR3nt: TGTGCCTGGAGTTGGGGGCATCAGCCCCAGCATTTT
CDR3aa: CAWSWGHQPQHF

d_gene: NA
j_gene: TRBJ2-3
v_gene: TRBV7-2
abundance: once
CDR3nt: TGTGCCAGCAGCTTAGGGCTGGGCGATACGCAGTATTTT
CDR3aa: CASSLGLGDTQYF

d_gene: TRBD2
j_gene: TRBJ2-1
v_gene: TRBV11-1
abundance: NA
CDR3nt: TGTGCCAGCAGCTTGCGACTAGCGGGGGGGCGTAATGAGCAGTTCTTC
CDR3aa: CASSLRLAGGRNEQFF

d_gene: NA
j_gene: TRBJ1-4
v_gene: TRBV19
abundance: few
CDR3nt: TGTGCCAGTAGAACCCCAGGCGGGGGGACTAATGAAAAACTGTTTTTT
CDR3aa: CASRTPGGGTNEKLFF

d_gene: TRBD1
j_gene: TRBJ1-1
v_gene: TRBV6-6
abundance: NA
CDR3nt: TGTGCCAGCCGGGTCTCAGGGGGCGGTTTCGAAGCTTTCTTT
CDR3aa: CASRVSGGGFEAFF

d_gene: TRBD2
j_gene: TRBJ2-5
v_gene: TRBV19
abundance: NA
CDR3nt: TGTGCCAGTAGTGGGACAGCGGGAGGTTTAGAGACCCAGTACTTC
CDR3aa: CASSGTAGGLETQYF

d_gene: TRBD1
j_gene: TRBJ2-1
v_gene: TRBV5-5
abundance: NA
CDR3nt: TGTGCCAGCAGCCTGGAGACCTGGACAGGGAGTTTTAATGAGCAGTTCTTC
CDR3aa: CASSLETWTGSFNEQFF

d_gene: TRBD1
j_gene: TRBJ2-1
v_gene: TRBV18
abundance: NA
CDR3nt: TGTGCCAGCTCACCAACGGGCCTGAGACCGGGACAGGGGGCGGTAAATGAGCAGTTCTTC
CDR3aa: CASSPTGLRPGQGAVNEQFF

d_gene: TRBD1
j_gene: TRBJ1-2
v_gene: TRBV19
abundance: NA
CDR3nt: TGTGCCAGTAGTACCGGACAGGTTTGGGAATATGGCTACACCTTC
CDR3aa: CASSTGQVWEYGYTF

d_gene: NA
j_gene: TRBJ1-3
v_gene: TRBV14
abundance: NA
CDR3nt: TGTGCCAGCAGCCAAAACCCGACAACCTTCTCTGGAAACACCATATATTTT
CDR3aa: CASSQNPTTFSGNTIYF

d_gene: NA
j_gene: TRBJ2-5
v_gene: TRBV7-3
abundance: NA
CDR3nt: TGTGCCAGCAGCCTGACCGGGACACGCCAAGAGACCCAGTACTTC
CDR3aa: CASSLTGTRQETQYF

d_gene: NA
j_gene: TRBJ1-2
v_gene: TRBV5-6
abundance: NA
CDR3nt: TGTGCCAGCACACAGGCAGGCTATGGCTACACCTTC
CDR3aa: CASTQAGYGYTF